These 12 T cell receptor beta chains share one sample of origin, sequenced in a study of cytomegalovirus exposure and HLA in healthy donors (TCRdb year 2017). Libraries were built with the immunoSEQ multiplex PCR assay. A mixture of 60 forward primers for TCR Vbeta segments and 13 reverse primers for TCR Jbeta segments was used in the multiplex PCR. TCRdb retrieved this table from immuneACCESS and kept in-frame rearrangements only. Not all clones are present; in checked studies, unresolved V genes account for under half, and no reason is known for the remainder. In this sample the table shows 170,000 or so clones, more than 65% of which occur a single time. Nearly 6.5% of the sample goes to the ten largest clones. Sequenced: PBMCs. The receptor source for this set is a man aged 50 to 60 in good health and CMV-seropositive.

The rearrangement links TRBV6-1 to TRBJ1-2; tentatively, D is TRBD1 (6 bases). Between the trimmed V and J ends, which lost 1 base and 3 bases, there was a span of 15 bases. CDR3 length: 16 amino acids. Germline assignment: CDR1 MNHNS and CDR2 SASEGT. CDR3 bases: TGTGCCAGCAGTGAAGAGGGGGAAGGGCGATACTATGGCTACACCTTC. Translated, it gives CASSEEGEGRYYGYTF.

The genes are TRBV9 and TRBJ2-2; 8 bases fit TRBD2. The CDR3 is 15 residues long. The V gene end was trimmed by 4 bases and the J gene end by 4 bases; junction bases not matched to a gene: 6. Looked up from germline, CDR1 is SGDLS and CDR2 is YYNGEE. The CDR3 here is CASSPGRGGTGELFF. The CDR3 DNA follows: TGTGCCAGCAGCCCCGGGAGGGGGGGCACCGGGGAGCTGTTTTTT.

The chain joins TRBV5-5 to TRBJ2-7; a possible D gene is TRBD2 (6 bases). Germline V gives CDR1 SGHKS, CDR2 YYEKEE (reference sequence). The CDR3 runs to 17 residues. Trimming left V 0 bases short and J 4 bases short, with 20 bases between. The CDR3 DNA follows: TGTGCCAGCAGCTTGGAAGGGACCGTCTACCGGGAGTACGAGCAGTACTTC. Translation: CASSLEGTVYREYEQYF. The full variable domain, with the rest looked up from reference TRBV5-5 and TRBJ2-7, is DAGVTQSPTHLIKTRGQQVTLRCSPISGHKSVSWYQQVLGQGPQFIFQYYEKEERGRGNFPDRFSARQFPNYSSELNVNALLLGDSALYLCASSLEGTVYREYEQYFGPGTRLTVT.

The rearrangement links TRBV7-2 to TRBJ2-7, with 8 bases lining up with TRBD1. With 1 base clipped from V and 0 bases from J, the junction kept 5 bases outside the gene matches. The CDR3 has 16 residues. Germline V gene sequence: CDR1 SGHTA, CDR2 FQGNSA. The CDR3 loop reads CASSLDAGGLSYEQYV. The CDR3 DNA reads TGTGCCAGCAGCTTAGACGCAGGGGGCCTCTCCTACGAGCAGTACGTC.

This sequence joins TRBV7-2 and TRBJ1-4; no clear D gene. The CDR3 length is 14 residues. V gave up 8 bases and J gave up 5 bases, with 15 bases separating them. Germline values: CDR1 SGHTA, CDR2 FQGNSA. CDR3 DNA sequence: TGTGCCAGCGGGTTCGGCGGCCGAAATGAAAAACTGTTTTTT. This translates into CASGFGGRNEKLFF.

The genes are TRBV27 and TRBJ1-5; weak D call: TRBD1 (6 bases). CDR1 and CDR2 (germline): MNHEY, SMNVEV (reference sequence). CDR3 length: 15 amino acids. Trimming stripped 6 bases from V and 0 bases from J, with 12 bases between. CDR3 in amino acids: CASSRDTLSNQPQHF. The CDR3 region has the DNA TGTGCCAGCAGCCGGGACACACTTAGCAATCAGCCCCAGCATTTT.

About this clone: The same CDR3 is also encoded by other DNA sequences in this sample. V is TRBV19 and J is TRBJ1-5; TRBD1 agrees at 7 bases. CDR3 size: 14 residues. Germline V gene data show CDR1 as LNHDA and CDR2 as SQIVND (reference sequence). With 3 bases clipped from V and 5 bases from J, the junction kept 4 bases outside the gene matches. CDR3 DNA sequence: TGTGCCAGTAGTATTCAGGGGGGCGATCAGCCCCAGCATTTT. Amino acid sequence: CASSIQGGDQPQHF.

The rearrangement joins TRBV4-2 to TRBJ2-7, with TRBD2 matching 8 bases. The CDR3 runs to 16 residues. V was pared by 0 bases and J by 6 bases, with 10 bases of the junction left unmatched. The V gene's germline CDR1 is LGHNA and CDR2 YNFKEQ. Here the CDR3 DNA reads TGTGCCAGCAGCCAAGATTCCCGGGGGGGTTATGGCGAGCAGTACTTC. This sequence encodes CASSQDSRGGYGEQYF.

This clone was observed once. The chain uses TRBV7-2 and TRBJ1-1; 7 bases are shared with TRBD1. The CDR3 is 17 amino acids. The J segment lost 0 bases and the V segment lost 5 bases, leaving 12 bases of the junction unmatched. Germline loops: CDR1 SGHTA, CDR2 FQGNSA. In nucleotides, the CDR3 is TGTGCCAGCAGCCGCTCAGGGGGACTTACTTTGAACACTGAAGCTTTCTTT. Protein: CASSRSGGLTLNTEAFF.

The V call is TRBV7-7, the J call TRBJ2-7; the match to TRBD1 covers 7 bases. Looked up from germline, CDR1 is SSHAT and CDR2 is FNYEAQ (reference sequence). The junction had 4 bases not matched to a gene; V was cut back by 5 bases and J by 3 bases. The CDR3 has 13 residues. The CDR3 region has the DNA TGTGCCAGCAGCAAGGGACAGAACTACGAGCAGTACTTC. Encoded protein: CASSKGQNYEQYF.

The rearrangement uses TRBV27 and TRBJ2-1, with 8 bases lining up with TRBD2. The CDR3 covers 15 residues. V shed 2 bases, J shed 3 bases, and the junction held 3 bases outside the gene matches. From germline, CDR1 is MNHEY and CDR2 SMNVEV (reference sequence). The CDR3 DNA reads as TGTGCCAGCAGTTTAGCGGGGGGACTCTACAATGAGCAGTTCTTC. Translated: CASSLAGGLYNEQFF.

CDR3: CASSPSGSEAGELFF. The CDR3 DNA reads TGTGCCAGCAGCCCGAGCGGGAGTGAGGCCGGGGAGCTGTTTTTT. The chain has TRBV7-6 and TRBJ2-2, with 8 bases identical to TRBD2. Germline loops: CDR1 SGHVS, CDR2 FNYEAQ. This CDR3 has 15 amino acids. The trim removed 5 bases at V and 6 bases at J, leaving 8 bases unmatched.